A selection of T cell receptor beta chains follows, all from one sample in a study of blood T cell repertoires in COVID-19. The method was immunoSEQ multiplex PCR; TCRdb's version includes in-frame clones alone and lacks a portion of them. The sample carries about 210,000 clones, about 86% recorded once. The sample comprised PBMCs or T cells enriched from blood (not recorded which). The receptors come from a middle-aged woman with acute COVID-19. The CDR3 runs from the conserved cysteine through the conserved F or W. The D gene is left open where the match is weak. Size is stated for part of the rows, as once, few or many counts, or as a class when the clone is expanded.

clone size: few
D gene: .
J gene: TRBJ2-1
V gene: TRBV15
CDR3 protein: CATKPGSSYNEQFF
CDR3 DNA: TGTGCCACCAAACCCGGGAGCTCCTACAATGAGCAGTTCTTC

clone size: .
D gene: .
J gene: TRBJ2-7
V gene: TRBV6-5
CDR3 protein: CASSSRDYEQYF
CDR3 DNA: TGTGCCAGCAGTTCCCGGGACTACGAGCAGTACTTC

clone size: .
D gene: TRBD1
J gene: TRBJ1-1
V gene: TRBV6-5
CDR3 protein: CASSSPPDRDTEAFF
CDR3 DNA: TGTGCCAGCAGTTCCCCCCCCGACAGGGACACTGAAGCTTTCTTT

clone size: .
D gene: .
J gene: TRBJ2-7
V gene: TRBV18
CDR3 protein: CASASLTAAYEQYF
CDR3 DNA: TGTGCCAGCGCCTCCCTGACAGCCGCCTACGAGCAGTACTTC

clone size: .
D gene: TRBD1
J gene: TRBJ2-1
V gene: TRBV28
CDR3 protein: CASATDRGRFF
CDR3 DNA: TGTGCCAGTGCTACCGACAGGGGTCGGTTCTTC

clone size: .
D gene: .
J gene: TRBJ1-1
V gene: TRBV27
CDR3 protein: CASSPHFYGQGIMNTEAFF
CDR3 DNA: TGTGCCAGCAGTCCACACTTTTATGGGCAGGGGATCATGAACACTGAAGCTTTCTTT

clone size: .
D gene: .
J gene: TRBJ2-1
V gene: TRBV12-3/TRBV12-4
CDR3 protein: CASRSRGNEQFF
CDR3 DNA: TGTGCCAGCAGGTCTAGGGGCAATGAGCAGTTCTTC

clone size: .
D gene: .
J gene: TRBJ2-6
V gene: TRBV30
CDR3 protein: CAWSVLRTAPSGANVLTF
CDR3 DNA: TGTGCCTGGAGTGTCCTCCGGACTGCTCCCTCTGGGGCCAACGTCCTGACTTTC

clone size: .
D gene: .
J gene: TRBJ1-2
V gene: TRBV27
CDR3 protein: CASNQGRYGYTF
CDR3 DNA: TGTGCCAGCAATCAGGGTAGGTATGGCTACACCTTC

clone size: .
D gene: TRBD2
J gene: TRBJ2-7
V gene: TRBV3-1/TRBV3-2
CDR3 protein: CASSQLGGRVVEQYF
CDR3 DNA: TGTGCCAGCAGCCAACTTGGCGGGAGGGTGGTCGAGCAGTACTTC

clone size: .
D gene: .
J gene: TRBJ2-7
V gene: TRBV18
CDR3 protein: CASSGQLYEQYF
CDR3 DNA: TGTGCCAGCTCCGGACAGCTCTACGAGCAGTACTTC

clone size: once
D gene: .
J gene: TRBJ2-1
V gene: TRBV9
CDR3 protein: CASSVQSLADEQFF
CDR3 DNA: TGTGCCAGCAGCGTCCAGTCCTTAGCGGATGAGCAGTTCTTC

clone size: .
D gene: TRBD2
J gene: TRBJ2-1
V gene: TRBV18
CDR3 protein: CASSLAGVSYNEQFF
CDR3 DNA: TGTGCCAGCTCTTTAGCGGGAGTTTCCTACAATGAGCAGTTCTTC

clone size: few
D gene: .
J gene: TRBJ2-4
V gene: TRBV9
CDR3 protein: CASSVGEVLAKNIQYF
CDR3 DNA: TGTGCCAGCAGCGTAGGGGAGGTCTTAGCCAAAAACATTCAGTACTTC

clone size: .
D gene: TRBD1
J gene: TRBJ1-3
V gene: TRBV25-1
CDR3 protein: CASSESGTGGNTIYF
CDR3 DNA: TGTGCCAGCAGTGAATCTGGGACAGGAGGAAACACCATATATTTT

clone size: .
D gene: .
J gene: TRBJ2-3
V gene: TRBV28
CDR3 protein: CASSSGALTDTQYF
CDR3 DNA: TGTGCCAGCAGTTCCGGAGCCCTCACAGATACGCAGTATTTT

clone size: .
D gene: TRBD1
J gene: TRBJ2-2
V gene: TRBV28
CDR3 protein: CASSFYRGPGELFF
CDR3 DNA: TGTGCCAGCAGTTTTTACAGGGGACCCGGGGAGCTGTTTTTT

clone size: .
D gene: TRBD1
J gene: TRBJ1-1
V gene: TRBV28
CDR3 protein: CASSFSGGRAFF
CDR3 DNA: TGTGCCAGCAGTTTCTCAGGGGGAAGAGCTTTCTTT

clone size: few
D gene: .
J gene: TRBJ2-7
V gene: TRBV15
CDR3 protein: CATSRDTRSGEQYF
CDR3 DNA: TGTGCCACCAGCAGAGACACACGGTCGGGCGAGCAGTACTTC

clone size: .
D gene: TRBD1
J gene: TRBJ2-7
V gene: TRBV2
CDR3 protein: CASRFGQGAYEQYF
CDR3 DNA: TGTGCCAGCCGTTTCGGACAGGGTGCCTACGAGCAGTACTTC

clone size: .
D gene: .
J gene: TRBJ2-1
V gene: TRBV2
CDR3 protein: CASSEWGTRRKSEQFF
CDR3 DNA: TGTGCCAGCAGTGAATGGGGAACTAGGAGGAAGAGTGAGCAGTTCTTC

clone size: .
D gene: .
J gene: TRBJ2-1
V gene: TRBV5-1
CDR3 protein: CASSLWGDGPFF
CDR3 DNA: TGCGCCAGCAGCTTGTGGGGAGACGGTCCGTTCTTC

clone size: once
D gene: TRBD2
J gene: TRBJ2-5
V gene: TRBV27
CDR3 protein: CASSSGLVQETQYF
CDR3 DNA: TGTGCCAGCAGTTCTGGACTAGTCCAAGAGACCCAGTACTTC

clone size: .
D gene: .
J gene: TRBJ2-7
V gene: TRBV4-3
CDR3 protein: CASSQEVAGYEQYF
CDR3 DNA: TGCGCCAGCAGCCAAGAAGTTGCGGGCTACGAGCAGTACTTC

clone size: few
D gene: .
J gene: TRBJ1-5
V gene: TRBV11-3
CDR3 protein: CASSLDTHTGKQHF
CDR3 DNA: TGTGCCAGCAGCTTAGATACCCACACAGGGAAGCAGCATTTT

clone size: .
D gene: .
J gene: TRBJ1-3
V gene: TRBV28
CDR3 protein: CASSNGNTIYF
CDR3 DNA: TGTGCCAGCAGCAATGGAAACACCATATATTTT

clone size: .
D gene: .
J gene: TRBJ1-5
V gene: TRBV28
CDR3 protein: CASSVLYQPQHF
CDR3 DNA: TGTGCCAGCAGTGTACTCTATCAGCCCCAGCATTTT

clone size: .
D gene: .
J gene: TRBJ1-2
V gene: TRBV19
CDR3 protein: CASNSIGAQRSGYTF
CDR3 DNA: TGTGCCAGTAATAGTATAGGGGCGCAACGGAGTGGCTACACCTTC

clone size: .
D gene: TRBD2
J gene: TRBJ2-1
V gene: TRBV19
CDR3 protein: CASSSPVRYSGSSYNEQFF
CDR3 DNA: TGTGCCAGTAGTTCCCCCGTACGGTATAGCGGGAGCTCCTACAATGAGCAGTTCTTC

clone size: .
D gene: .
J gene: TRBJ1-5
V gene: TRBV28
CDR3 protein: CASERYSNQPQHF
CDR3 DNA: TGTGCCAGCGAACGGTATAGCAATCAGCCCCAGCATTTT

clone size: .
D gene: TRBD1
J gene: TRBJ1-5
V gene: TRBV24-1
CDR3 protein: CATSDGQGTGNQPQHF
CDR3 DNA: TGTGCCACCAGTGATGGACAGGGTACGGGCAATCAGCCCCAGCATTTT

clone size: .
D gene: TRBD1
J gene: TRBJ1-6
V gene: TRBV19
CDR3 protein: CATGTGRDNSPLHF
CDR3 DNA: TGTGCCACCGGGACAGGGAGAGATAATTCACCCCTCCACTTT

clone size: .
D gene: TRBD2
J gene: TRBJ2-1
V gene: TRBV24-1
CDR3 protein: CATSDPSGRRTYNEQFF
CDR3 DNA: TGTGCCACCAGTGACCCTAGCGGGAGAAGGACCTACAATGAGCAGTTCTTC

clone size: .
D gene: .
J gene: TRBJ1-5
V gene: TRBV2
CDR3 protein: CASSEAEGGTLNQPQHF
CDR3 DNA: TGTGCCAGCAGTGAAGCGGAAGGGGGAACCCTCAATCAGCCCCAGCATTTT

clone size: .
D gene: .
J gene: TRBJ1-2
V gene: TRBV11-3
CDR3 protein: CASRSPTVNGYTF
CDR3 DNA: TGTGCCAGCAGATCCCCCACAGTTAATGGCTACACCTTC

clone size: .
D gene: TRBD1
J gene: TRBJ1-6
V gene: TRBV27
CDR3 protein: CASSFIYRGQGSPLHF
CDR3 DNA: TGTGCCAGCAGTTTCATATACAGGGGCCAGGGTTCACCCCTCCACTTT

clone size: .
D gene: .
J gene: TRBJ1-5
V gene: TRBV19
CDR3 protein: CASIQGGSNQPQHF
CDR3 DNA: TGTGCCAGCATCCAGGGTGGCAGCAATCAGCCCCAGCATTTT

clone size: .
D gene: .
J gene: TRBJ2-2
V gene: TRBV7-8
CDR3 protein: CASSLGKGITGELFF
CDR3 DNA: TGTGCCAGCAGCTTAGGAAAGGGGATCACCGGGGAGCTGTTTTTT

clone size: .
D gene: .
J gene: TRBJ2-1
V gene: TRBV5-6
CDR3 protein: CASSLLAPSYNEQFF
CDR3 DNA: TGTGCCAGCAGCTTGCTAGCGCCCTCCTACAATGAGCAGTTCTTC

clone size: .
D gene: .
J gene: TRBJ1-2
V gene: TRBV27
CDR3 protein: CASSIRGAGNYGYTF
CDR3 DNA: TGTGCCAGCAGTATAAGGGGCGCCGGTAACTATGGCTACACCTTC

clone size: .
D gene: TRBD1
J gene: TRBJ2-7
V gene: TRBV20-1
CDR3 protein: CSAVRQGQYF
CDR3 DNA: TGCAGTGCTGTGCGACAGGGGCAGTACTTC

clone size: once
D gene: TRBD2
J gene: TRBJ2-1
V gene: TRBV9
CDR3 protein: CASSALAGRYNEQFF
CDR3 DNA: TGTGCCAGCAGCGCACTAGCGGGACGGTACAATGAGCAGTTCTTC